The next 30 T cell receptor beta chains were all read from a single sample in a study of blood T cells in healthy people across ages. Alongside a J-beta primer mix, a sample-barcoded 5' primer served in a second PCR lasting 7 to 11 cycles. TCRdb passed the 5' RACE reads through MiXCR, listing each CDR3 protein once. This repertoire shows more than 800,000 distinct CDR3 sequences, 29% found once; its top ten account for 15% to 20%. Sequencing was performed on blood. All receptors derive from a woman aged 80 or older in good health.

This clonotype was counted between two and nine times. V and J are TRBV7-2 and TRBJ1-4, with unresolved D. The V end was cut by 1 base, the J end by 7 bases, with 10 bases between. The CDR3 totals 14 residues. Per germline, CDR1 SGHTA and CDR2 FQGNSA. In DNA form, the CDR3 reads TGTGCCAGCAGCTTAGGACGGGGTGGTGAAAAACTGTTTTTT. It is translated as CASSLGRGGEKLFF.

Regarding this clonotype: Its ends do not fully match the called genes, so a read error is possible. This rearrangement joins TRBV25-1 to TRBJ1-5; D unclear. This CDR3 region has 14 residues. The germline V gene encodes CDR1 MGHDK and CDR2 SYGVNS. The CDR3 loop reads CASRESYSNHPQHF. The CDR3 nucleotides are TGTGCCAGCAGGGAAAGTTATAGCAATCACCCCCAGCATTTT. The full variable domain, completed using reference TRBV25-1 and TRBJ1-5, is EADIYQTPRYLVIGTGKKITLECSQTMGHDKMYWYQQDPGMELHLIHYSYGVNSTEKGDLSSESTVSRIRTEHFPLTLESARPSHTSQYLCASRESYSNHPQHFGDGTRLSIL.

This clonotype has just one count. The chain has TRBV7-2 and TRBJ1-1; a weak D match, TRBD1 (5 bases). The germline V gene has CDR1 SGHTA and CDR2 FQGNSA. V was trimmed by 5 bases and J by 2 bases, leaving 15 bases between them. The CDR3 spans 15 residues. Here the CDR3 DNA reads TGTGCCAGCAGCAGCCACGGGACGGCTAACACTGAAGCTTTCTTT. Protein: CASSSHGTANTEAFF.

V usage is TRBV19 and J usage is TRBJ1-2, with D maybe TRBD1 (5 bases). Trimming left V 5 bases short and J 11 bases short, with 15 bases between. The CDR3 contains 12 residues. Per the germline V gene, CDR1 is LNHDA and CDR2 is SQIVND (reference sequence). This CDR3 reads CASSVDRRGYTF. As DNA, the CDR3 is TGTGCCAGTAGTGTGGACCGCCGGGGGTACACCTTC.

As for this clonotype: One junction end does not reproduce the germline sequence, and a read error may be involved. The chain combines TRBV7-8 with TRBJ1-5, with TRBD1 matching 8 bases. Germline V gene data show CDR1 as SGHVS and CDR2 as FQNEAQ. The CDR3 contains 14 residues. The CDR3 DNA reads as TGTGCCAGCAGCTTAGGGACAGGGTCTCAGCCCCGGCATTTT. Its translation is CASSLGTGSQPRHF.

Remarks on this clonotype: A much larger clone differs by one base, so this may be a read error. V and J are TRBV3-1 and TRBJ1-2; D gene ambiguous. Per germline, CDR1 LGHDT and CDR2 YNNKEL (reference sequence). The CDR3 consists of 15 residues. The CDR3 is CTSSQGQAVFTGYTF. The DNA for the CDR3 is TGTACCAGCAGCCAAGGGCAGGCGGTTTTCACGGGCTACACCTTC.

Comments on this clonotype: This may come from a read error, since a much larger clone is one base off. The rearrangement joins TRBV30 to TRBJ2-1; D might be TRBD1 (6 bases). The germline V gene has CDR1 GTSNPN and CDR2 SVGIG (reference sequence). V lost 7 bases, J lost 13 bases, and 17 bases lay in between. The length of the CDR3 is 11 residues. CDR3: CALGKWDIQFF. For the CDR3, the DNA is TGTGCCTTGGGGAAGTGGGACATTCAGTTCTTC.

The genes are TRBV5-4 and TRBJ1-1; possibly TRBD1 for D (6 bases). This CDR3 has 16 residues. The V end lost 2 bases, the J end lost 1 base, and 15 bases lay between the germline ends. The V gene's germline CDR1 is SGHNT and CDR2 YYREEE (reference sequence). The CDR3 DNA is TGTGCCAGCAGCTTTAAGGCAGGGGCTAGGAACACTGAAGCTTTCTTT. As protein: CASSFKAGARNTEAFF.

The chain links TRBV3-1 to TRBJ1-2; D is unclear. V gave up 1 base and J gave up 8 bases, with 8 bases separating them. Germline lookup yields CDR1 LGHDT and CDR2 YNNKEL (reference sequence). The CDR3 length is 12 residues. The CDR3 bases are TGTGCCAGCAGCCAAGTTTTGGGAGGCTACACCTTC. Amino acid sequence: CASSQVLGGYTF.

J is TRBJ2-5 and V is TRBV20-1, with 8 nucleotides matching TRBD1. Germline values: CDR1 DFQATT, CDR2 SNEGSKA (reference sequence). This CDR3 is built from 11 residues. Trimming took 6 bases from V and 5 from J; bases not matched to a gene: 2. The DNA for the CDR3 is TGCAGTGCGCGGACAGGGGAGACCCAGTACTTC. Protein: CSARTGETQYF.

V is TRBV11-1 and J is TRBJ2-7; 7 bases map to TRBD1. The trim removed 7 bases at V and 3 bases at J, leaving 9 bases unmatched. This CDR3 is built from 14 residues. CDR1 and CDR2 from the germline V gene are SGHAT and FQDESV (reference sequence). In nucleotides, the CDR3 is TGTGCCAGCAACGAACCGGGACAGATCTACGAGCAGTACTTC. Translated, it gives CASNEPGQIYEQYF.

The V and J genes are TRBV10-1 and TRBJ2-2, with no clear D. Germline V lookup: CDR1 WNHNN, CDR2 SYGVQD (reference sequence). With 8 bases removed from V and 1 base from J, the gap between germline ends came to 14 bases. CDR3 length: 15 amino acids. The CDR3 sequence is CASSRGLGNTGELFF. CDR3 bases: TGCGCCAGCTCAAGAGGCCTAGGGAACACCGGGGAGCTGTTTTTT.

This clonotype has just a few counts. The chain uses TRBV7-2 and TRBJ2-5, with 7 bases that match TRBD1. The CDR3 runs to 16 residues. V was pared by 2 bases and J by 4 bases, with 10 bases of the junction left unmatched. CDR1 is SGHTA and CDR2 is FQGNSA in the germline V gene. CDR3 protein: CASSLIWAGGPETQYF. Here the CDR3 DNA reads TGTGCCAGCAGCTTAATCTGGGCAGGGGGTCCAGAGACCCAGTACTTC.

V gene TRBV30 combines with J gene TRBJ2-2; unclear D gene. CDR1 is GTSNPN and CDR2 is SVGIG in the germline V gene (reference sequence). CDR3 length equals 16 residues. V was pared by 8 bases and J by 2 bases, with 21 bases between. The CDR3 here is CARQSQDQKNTGELFF. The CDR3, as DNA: TGTGCCCGTCAGTCACAAGACCAAAAAAACACCGGGGAGCTGTTTTTT.

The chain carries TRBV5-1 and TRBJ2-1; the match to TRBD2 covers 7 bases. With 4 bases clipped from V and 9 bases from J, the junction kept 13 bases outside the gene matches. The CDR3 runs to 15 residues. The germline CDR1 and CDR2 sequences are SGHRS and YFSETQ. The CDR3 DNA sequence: TGCGCCAGCAGCGGAACCGGGACTACCTACGGTGAGCAGTTCTTC. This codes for CASSGTGTTYGEQFF.

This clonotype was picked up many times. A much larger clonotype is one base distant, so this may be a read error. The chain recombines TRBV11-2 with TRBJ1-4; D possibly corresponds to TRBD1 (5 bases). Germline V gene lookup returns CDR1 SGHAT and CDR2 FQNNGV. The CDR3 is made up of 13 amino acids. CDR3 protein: CASSPGLNEKRFF. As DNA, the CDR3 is TGTGCCAGCAGCCCAGGGTTGAATGAAAAACGGTTTTTT.

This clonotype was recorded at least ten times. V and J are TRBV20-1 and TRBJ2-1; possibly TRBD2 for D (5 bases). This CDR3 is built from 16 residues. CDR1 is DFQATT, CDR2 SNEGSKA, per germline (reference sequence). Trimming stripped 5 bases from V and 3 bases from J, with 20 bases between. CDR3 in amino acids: CSALKGVDPIYNEQFF. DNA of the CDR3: TGCAGTGCTCTCAAGGGAGTGGACCCGATCTACAATGAGCAGTTCTTC.

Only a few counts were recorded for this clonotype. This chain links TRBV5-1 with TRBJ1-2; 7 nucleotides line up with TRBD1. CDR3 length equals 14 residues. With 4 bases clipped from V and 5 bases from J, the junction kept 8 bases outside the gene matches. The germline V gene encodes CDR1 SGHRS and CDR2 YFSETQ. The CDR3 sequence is CASSPDAGGYGYTF. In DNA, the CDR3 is TGCGCCAGCAGCCCCGATGCAGGGGGGTATGGCTACACCTTC.

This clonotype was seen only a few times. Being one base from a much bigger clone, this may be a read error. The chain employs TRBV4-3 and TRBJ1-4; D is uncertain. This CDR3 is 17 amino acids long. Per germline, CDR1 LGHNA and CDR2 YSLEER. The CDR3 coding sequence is TGCGCCAGCAGCCAAGATATCGCTTTTACAACTAATGAAAGACTGTTTTTT. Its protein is CASSQDIAFTTNERLFF.

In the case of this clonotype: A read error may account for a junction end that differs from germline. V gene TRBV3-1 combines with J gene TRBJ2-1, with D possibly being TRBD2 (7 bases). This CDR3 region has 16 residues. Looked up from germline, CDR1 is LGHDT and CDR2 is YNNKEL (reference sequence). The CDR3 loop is CASSPTRGGSYNEQCF. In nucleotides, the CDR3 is TGTGCCAGCAGTCCCACGCGCGGGGGCTCCTACAATGAGCAGTGCTTC.

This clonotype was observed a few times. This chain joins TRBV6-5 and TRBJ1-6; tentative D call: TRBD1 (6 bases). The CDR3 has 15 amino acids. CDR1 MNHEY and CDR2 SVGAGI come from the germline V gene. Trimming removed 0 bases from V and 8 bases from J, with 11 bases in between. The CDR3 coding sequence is TGTGCCAGCAGTTACTCTGGCAGGGGCGATTCACCCCTCCACTTT. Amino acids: CASSYSGRGDSPLHF.

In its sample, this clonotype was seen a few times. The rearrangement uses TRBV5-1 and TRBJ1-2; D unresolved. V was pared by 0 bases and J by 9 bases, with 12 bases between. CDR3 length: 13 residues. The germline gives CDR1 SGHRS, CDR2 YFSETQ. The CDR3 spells CASSLGARDSYTF. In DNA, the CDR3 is TGCGCCAGCAGCTTGGGGGCGCGAGATAGCTACACCTTC.

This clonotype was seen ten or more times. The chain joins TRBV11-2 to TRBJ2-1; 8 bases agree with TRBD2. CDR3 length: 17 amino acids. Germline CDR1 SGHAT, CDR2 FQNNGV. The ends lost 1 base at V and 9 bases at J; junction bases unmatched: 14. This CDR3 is CASSLGRWRGVYGEQFF. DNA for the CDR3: TGTGCCAGCAGCTTAGGGAGATGGCGGGGGGTTTACGGTGAGCAGTTCTTC.

CDR3 protein: CASSITGNHGTGELFF. CDR3 nucleotide sequence: TGTGCCAGCTCAATAACAGGGAATCACGGCACCGGGGAGCTGTTTTTT. This chain connects TRBV18 to TRBJ2-2; maybe TRBD1 (6 bases). The CDR3 covers 16 residues. V was cut by 5 bases and J by 4 bases, with 17 bases left in between. Germline V gene sequence: CDR1 KGHSH, CDR2 LQKENI.

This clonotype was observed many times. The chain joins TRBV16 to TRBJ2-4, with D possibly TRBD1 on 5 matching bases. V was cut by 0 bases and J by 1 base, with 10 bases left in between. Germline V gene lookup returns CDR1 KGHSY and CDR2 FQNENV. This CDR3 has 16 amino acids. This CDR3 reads CASSQSISGAKNIQYF. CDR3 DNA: TGTGCCAGCAGCCAATCGATTTCAGGGGCCAAAAACATTCAGTACTTC.

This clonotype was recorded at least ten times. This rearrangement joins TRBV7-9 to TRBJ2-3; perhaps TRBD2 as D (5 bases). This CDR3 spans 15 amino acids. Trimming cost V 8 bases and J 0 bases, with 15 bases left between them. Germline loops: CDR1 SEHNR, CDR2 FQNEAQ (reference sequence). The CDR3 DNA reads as TGTGCCAGCTACGTGCCGGGAAGGAGCACAGATACGCAGTATTTT. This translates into CASYVPGRSTDTQYF.

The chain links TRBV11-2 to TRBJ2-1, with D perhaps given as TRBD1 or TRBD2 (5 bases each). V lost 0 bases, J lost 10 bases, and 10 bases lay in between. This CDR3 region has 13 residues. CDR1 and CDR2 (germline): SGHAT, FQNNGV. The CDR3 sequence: CASSLDLGVEQFF. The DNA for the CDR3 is TGTGCCAGCAGCTTAGATTTGGGGGTGGAGCAGTTCTTC.

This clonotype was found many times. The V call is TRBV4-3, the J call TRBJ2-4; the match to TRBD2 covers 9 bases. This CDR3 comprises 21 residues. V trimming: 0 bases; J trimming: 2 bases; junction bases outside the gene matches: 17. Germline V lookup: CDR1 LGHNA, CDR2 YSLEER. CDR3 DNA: TGCGCCAGCAGCCAAGATCTCGTTGGACGGCGGGGGGGCGAAACCAAAAACATTCAGTACTTC. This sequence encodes CASSQDLVGRRGGETKNIQYF.

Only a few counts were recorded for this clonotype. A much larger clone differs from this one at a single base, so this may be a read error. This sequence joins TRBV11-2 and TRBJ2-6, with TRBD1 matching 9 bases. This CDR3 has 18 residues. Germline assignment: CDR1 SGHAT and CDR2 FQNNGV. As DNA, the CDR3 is TGTGCCAGCAGAGCCGGACAGGGGACCCACTCTGGGGCCAACGTCCGGACTTTC. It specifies CASRAGQGTHSGANVRTF.

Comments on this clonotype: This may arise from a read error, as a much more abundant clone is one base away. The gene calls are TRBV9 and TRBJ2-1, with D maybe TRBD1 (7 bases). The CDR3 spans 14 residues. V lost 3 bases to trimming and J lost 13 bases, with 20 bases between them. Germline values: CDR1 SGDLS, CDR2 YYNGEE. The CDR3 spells CASSEGGGPETQFF. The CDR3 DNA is TGTGCCAGCAGCGAAGGAGGGGGCCCAGAGACCCAGTTCTTC.